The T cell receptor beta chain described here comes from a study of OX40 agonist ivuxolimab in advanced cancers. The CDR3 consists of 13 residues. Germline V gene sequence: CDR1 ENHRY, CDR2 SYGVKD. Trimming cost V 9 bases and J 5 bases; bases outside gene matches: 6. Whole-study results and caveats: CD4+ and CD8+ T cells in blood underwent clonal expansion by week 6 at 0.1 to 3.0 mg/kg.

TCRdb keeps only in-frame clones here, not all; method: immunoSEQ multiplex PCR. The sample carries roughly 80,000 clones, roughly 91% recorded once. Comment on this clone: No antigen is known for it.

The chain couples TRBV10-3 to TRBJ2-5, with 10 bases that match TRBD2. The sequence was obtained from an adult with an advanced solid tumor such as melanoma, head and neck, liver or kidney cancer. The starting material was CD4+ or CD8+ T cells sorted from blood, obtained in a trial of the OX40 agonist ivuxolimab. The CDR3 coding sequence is TGTGCCATTACTAGCGGGGAGGGGGAGACCCAGTACTTC. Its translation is CAITSGEGETQYF.